What follows are 10 T cell receptor beta chains derived from one specimen sequenced in a study of CD8 T cells in ankylosing spondylitis. TCRdb re-derived calls from the 5' RACE reads in MiXCR, one entry per CDR3 protein. Counted here are roughly 260,000 distinct CDR3 sequences, approximately 20% occurring once; the ten biggest clones make up 7.8%. The sample taken for sequencing was blood, either unsorted or a sorted T cell fraction (not recorded which). The receptors originated from a male donor with ankylosing spondylitis or in good health (not recorded which).

The chain has TRBV5-1 and TRBJ2-5; D not certain. The CDR3 consists of 14 residues. V was clipped by 4 bases and J by 1 base, with 11 bases between them. Germline V gene data show CDR1 as SGHRS and CDR2 as YFSETQ. The CDR3 region has the DNA TGCGCCAGCAGCAGTGGACGGACCCAAGAGACCCAGTACTTC. Encoded protein: CASSSGRTQETQYF.

This clonotype was recorded only once. V is TRBV7-2 and J is TRBJ1-5; no reliable D call. CDR1 and CDR2 (germline): SGHTA, FQGNSA. Deletions cut 2 bases from V and 6 bases from J, with 11 bases between. The CDR3 spans 14 residues. This CDR3 reads CASSLKMDGQPQHF. CDR3 in DNA: TGTGCCAGCAGCTTAAAAATGGACGGTCAGCCCCAGCATTTT. Full variable domain (remainder filled in from reference TRBV7-2 and TRBJ1-5): GAGVSQSPSNKVTEKGKDVELRCDPISGHTALYWYRQSLGQGLEFLIYFQGNSAPDKSGLPSDRFSAERTGGSVSTLTIQRTQQEDSAVYLCASSLKMDGQPQHFGDGTRLSIL.

This clonotype came up many times. The rearrangement joins TRBV10-2 to TRBJ2-2, with 8 bases fitting TRBD1. The CDR3 runs to 15 residues. Germline V gene lookup returns CDR1 WSHSY and CDR2 SAAADI. V was clipped by 6 bases and J by 4 bases; unmatched bases: 7. CDR3: CASRQGARGTGELFF. CDR3 DNA: TGCGCCAGCAGGCAGGGGGCTCGTGGCACCGGGGAGCTGTTTTTT.

The rearrangement uses TRBV5-1 and TRBJ1-4, with 8 positions matching TRBD1. Germline assignment: CDR1 SGHRS and CDR2 YFSETQ. V lost 4 bases and J lost 8; bases outside the gene matches: 7. The length of the CDR3 is 14 residues. CDR3 coding DNA: TGCGCCAGCAGCCTACAGGGGGAAGGGGAAAAACTGTTTTTT. Translating it yields CASSLQGEGEKLFF.

This clonotype was detected a few times. CDR3 region: CASSAPLAGGIDTQYF. The CDR3 nucleotides read TGTGCCAGCAGCGCCCCCTTGGCGGGGGGGATAGATACGCAGTATTTT. V and J are TRBV7-9 and TRBJ2-3, with TRBD2 matching 9 bases. Germline V CDR1 and CDR2: SEHNR, FQNEAQ (reference sequence). The CDR3 sequence is 16 residues long. With 5 bases clipped from V and 5 bases from J, the junction kept 11 bases outside the gene matches. Full variable domain (remainder filled in from reference TRBV7-9 and TRBJ2-3): DTGVSQNPRHKITKRGQNVTFRCDPISEHNRLYWYRQTLGQGPEFLTYFQNEAQLEKSRLLSDRFSAERPKGSFSTLEIQRTEQGDSAMYLCASSAPLAGGIDTQYFGPGTRLTVL.

V is TRBV12-3 or TRBV12-4 and J is TRBJ1-4; D is possibly TRBD1 (5 bases). The CDR3 runs to 15 residues. With 7 bases removed from V and 8 bases from J, the gap between germline ends came to 20 bases. The CDR3 region is CASTLEGGVGEKLFF. The CDR3 DNA reads TGTGCCAGCACCCTAGAAGGAGGGGTTGGGGAAAAACTGTTTTTT.

This clonotype has ten or more counts. The chain has TRBV12-3 or TRBV12-4 and TRBJ2-3; D not certain. Trimming left V 8 bases short and J 0 bases short, with 15 bases between. The CDR3 is 15 residues long. This CDR3 is CASARGPTSTDTQYF. The CDR3 DNA sequence: TGTGCCAGCGCACGTGGGCCAACTAGCACAGATACGCAGTATTTT.

This clonotype appeared a few times. The J gene is TRBJ1-2, the V gene TRBV10-3, with unresolved D. Germline CDR1 ENHRY, CDR2 SYGVKD. The V and J ends lost 8 bases and 4 bases respectively, with 11 bases between them. CDR3 size: 12 residues. The CDR3 is CAIFRGSYGYTF. CDR3 bases: TGTGCCATCTTCCGAGGGAGCTATGGCTACACCTTC.

This clonotype was recorded a few times. The chain combines TRBV4-1 with TRBJ2-1; 11 nucleotides match TRBD2. Germline loops: CDR1 MGHRA, CDR2 YSYEKL. Unmatched junction bases numbered 5, after V lost 2 bases and J lost 2 bases. The CDR3 length is 17 residues. The CDR3 bases are TGCGCCAGCAGCCAATCACTACTAGCGGGAGCCTACAATGAGCAGTTCTTC. Translating it yields CASSQSLLAGAYNEQFF.

The CDR3 region has the DNA TGTGCCATCAAACATGGGACCCTCAATGAGCAGTTCTTC. It specifies CAIKHGTLNEQFF. J is TRBJ2-1 and V is TRBV10-3; tentatively, D is TRBD1 or TRBD2 (5 bases each). Germline assignment: CDR1 ENHRY and CDR2 SYGVKD. The CDR3 covers 13 residues. V shed 7 bases and J shed 6 bases, with 13 bases lying between them.